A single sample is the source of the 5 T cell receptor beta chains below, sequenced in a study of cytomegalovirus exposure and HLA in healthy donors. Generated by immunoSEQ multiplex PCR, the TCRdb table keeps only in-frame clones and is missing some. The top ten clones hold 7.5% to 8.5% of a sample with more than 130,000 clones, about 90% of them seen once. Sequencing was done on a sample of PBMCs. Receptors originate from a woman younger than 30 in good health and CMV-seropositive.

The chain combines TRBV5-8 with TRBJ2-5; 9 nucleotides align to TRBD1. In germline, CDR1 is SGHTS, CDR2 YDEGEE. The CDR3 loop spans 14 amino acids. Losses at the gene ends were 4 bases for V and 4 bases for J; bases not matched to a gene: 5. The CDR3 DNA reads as TGTGCCAGCAGCATTACAGGGGGCCGAGAGACCCAGTACTTC. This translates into CASSITGGRETQYF.

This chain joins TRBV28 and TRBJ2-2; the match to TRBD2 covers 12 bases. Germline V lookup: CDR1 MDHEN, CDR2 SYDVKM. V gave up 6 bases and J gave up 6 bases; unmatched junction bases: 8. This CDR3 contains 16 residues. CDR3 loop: CASSPTSGRRAGELFF. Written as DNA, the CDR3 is TGTGCCAGCAGCCCGACTAGCGGGAGAAGGGCCGGGGAGCTGTTTTTT.

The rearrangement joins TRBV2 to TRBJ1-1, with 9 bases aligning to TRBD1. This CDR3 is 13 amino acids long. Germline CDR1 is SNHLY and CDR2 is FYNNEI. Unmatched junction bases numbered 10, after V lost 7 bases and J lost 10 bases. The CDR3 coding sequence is TGTGCCAGCACTAATGGACAGGGGACGGGAGCTTTCTTT. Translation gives CASTNGQGTGAFF.

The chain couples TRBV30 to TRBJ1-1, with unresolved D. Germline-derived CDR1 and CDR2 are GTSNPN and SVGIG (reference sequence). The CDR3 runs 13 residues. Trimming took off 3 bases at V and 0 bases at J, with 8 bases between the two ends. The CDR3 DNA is TGTGCCTGGAGATCACAGCTGAACACTGAAGCTTTCTTT. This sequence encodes CAWRSQLNTEAFF. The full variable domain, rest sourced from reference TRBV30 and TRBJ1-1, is SQTIHQWPATLVQPVGSPLSLECTVEGTSNPNLYWYRQAAGRGLQLLFYSVGIGQISSEVPQNLSASRPQDRQFILSSKKLLLSDSGFYLCAWRSQLNTEAFFGQGTRLTVV.

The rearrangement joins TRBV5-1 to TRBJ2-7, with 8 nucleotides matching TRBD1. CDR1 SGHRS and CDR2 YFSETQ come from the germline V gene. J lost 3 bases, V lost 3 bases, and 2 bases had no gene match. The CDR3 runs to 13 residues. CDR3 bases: TGCGCCAGCAGCTCCGGACAGGGCTACGAGCAGTACTTC. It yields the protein CASSSGQGYEQYF.